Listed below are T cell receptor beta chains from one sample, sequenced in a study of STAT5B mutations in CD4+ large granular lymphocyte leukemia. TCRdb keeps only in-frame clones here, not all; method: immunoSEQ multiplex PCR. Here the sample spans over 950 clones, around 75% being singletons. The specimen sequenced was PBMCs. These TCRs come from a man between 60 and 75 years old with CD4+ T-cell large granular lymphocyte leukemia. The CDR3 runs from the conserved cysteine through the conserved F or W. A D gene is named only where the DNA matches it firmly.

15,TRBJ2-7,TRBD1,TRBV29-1,TGCAGCGTTGAAGTGGCGGACAGGGGGCGTCGGGAGCAGTACTTC,CSVEVADRGRREQYF
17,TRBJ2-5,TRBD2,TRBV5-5,TGTGCCAGCAGCTTGTTCTTAGCGGGGCCCCTCCAAGAGACCCAGTACTTC,CASSLFLAGPLQETQYF
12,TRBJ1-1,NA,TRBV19,TGTGCCAGTAGTATAGGGGCAGGTGAAGCTTTCTTT,CASSIGAGEAFF
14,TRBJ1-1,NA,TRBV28,TGTGCCATCACTGACTTGGACGGTTACACTGAAGCTTTCTTT,CAITDLDGYTEAFF
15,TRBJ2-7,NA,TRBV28,TGTGCCAGCAGTCCCCTATCCGGGAACTCCTACGAGCAGTACTTC,CASSPLSGNSYEQYF